Listed here are 15 T cell receptor beta chains from one sample, sequenced in a study of blood T cell repertoires in COVID-19. Clones were sequenced by immunoSEQ multiplex PCR, and TCRdb holds only the in-frame ones, with some missing. This sample has fewer than 250,000 clones, with 85% to 90% found just once. The source material was peripheral blood. The receptors were sampled from an older woman with acute or convalescent COVID-19.

The V call is TRBV6-5, the J call TRBJ1-2; D remains unclear. CDR1 and CDR2 from the germline V gene are MNHEY and SVGAGI. The V end was cut by 6 bases, the J end by 2 bases, with 16 bases between. The CDR3 covers 15 residues. For the CDR3, the DNA is TGTGCCAGCAGGGACTCCTACAGCGGAAACTATGGCTACACCTTC. Encoded protein: CASRDSYSGNYGYTF.

This clone was found once. This chain links TRBV19 with TRBJ2-7, with TRBD2 identical over 10 bases. V was pared by 1 base and J by 0 bases, with 6 bases of the junction left unmatched. The CDR3 spans 17 residues. The germline V gene has CDR1 LNHDA and CDR2 SQIVND (reference sequence). The CDR3 here is CASSIGGSGRFSYEQYF. The CDR3 coding sequence is TGTGCCAGTAGTATAGGTGGTAGCGGGAGGTTCTCCTACGAGCAGTACTTC.

The chain recombines TRBV14 with TRBJ2-7, with a tentative D call TRBD1 (6 bases). V gave up 2 bases and J gave up 5 bases, with 19 bases separating them. This CDR3 is built from 16 residues. Germline V gives CDR1 SGHDN, CDR2 FVKESK. The CDR3 DNA is TGTGCCAGCAGCCAACACTTGGGGGCAACTCAGAACGAGCAGTACTTC. It translates to CASSQHLGATQNEQYF.

The V gene is TRBV6-5, the J gene TRBJ2-3; a possible D gene is TRBD2 (5 bases). This CDR3 comprises 16 residues. Trimming stripped 4 bases from V and 3 bases from J, with 17 bases between. Germline-derived CDR1 and CDR2 are MNHEY and SVGAGI. CDR3 in amino acids: CASSSRLSIVTDTQYF. The CDR3 coding sequence is TGTGCCAGCAGTTCCCGACTATCGATCGTGACAGATACGCAGTATTTT.

The chain employs TRBV10-3 and TRBJ1-1, with TRBD1 as a possible D gene (5 bases). Looked up from germline, CDR1 is ENHRY and CDR2 is SYGVKD. V was shortened by 8 bases and J by 3 bases, with 16 bases between the two germline ends. The CDR3 loop spans 14 amino acids. CDR3 nucleotides: TGTGCCATCGGACGGACACCACCATACACTGAAGCTTTCTTT. This codes for CAIGRTPPYTEAFF.

The chain links TRBV28 to TRBJ1-5, with 10 positions matching TRBD1. V trimming: 6 bases; J trimming: 7 bases; junction bases outside the gene matches: 12. Germline V lookup: CDR1 MDHEN, CDR2 SYDVKM. The CDR3 runs 16 residues. The DNA of the CDR3 is TGTGCCAGCAGACTACCCGGGACAGGGGCCGGGCAGCCCCAGCATTTT. It codes for CASRLPGTGAGQPQHF.

The V and J genes are TRBV28 and TRBJ1-1, with 7 positions matching TRBD1. The ends lost 7 bases at V and 4 bases at J; junction bases unmatched: 15. This CDR3 has 16 residues. Germline assignment: CDR1 MDHEN and CDR2 SYDVKM. DNA for the CDR3: TGTGCCAGCACCATTCAAACACAGGGGATTAGCACTGAAGCTTTCTTT. Amino acids: CASTIQTQGISTEAFF.

This clone was seen only a few times. The chain's CDR3 is CASSQGGKLFF. The CDR3 DNA sequence: TGTGCCAGCAGCCAAGGCGGAAAACTGTTTTTT. The genes are TRBV3-1 (or the pseudogene TRBV3-2) and TRBJ1-4; D not certain. The CDR3 runs 11 residues. Germline CDR1 is LGHDT and CDR2 is YNNKEL (reference sequence). V lost 1 base, J lost 10 bases, and 4 bases lay in between.

This clone is a singleton in its sample. This chain connects TRBV4-2 to TRBJ2-1, with TRBD2 identical over 9 bases. Germline trimming cut 3 bases from V and 0 bases from J; bases unmatched to any gene: 6. This CDR3 region has 17 residues. Germline lookup yields CDR1 LGHNA and CDR2 YNFKEQ. The CDR3: CASSHPSGESSYNEQFF. The CDR3 DNA reads TGTGCCAGCAGCCACCCTAGCGGGGAGAGCTCCTACAATGAGCAGTTCTTC.

The chain has TRBV2 and TRBJ1-2, with D uncertain. V was cut by 3 bases and J by 4 bases, with 12 bases left in between. Germline CDR1 SNHLY, CDR2 FYNNEI. The CDR3 is 14 residues long. This CDR3 is CASSDRRGVYGYTF. The CDR3 DNA reads TGTGCCAGCAGTGACCGCCGGGGAGTCTATGGCTACACCTTC. The full variable domain, completed using reference TRBV2 and TRBJ1-2, is EPEVTQTPSHQVTQMGQEVILRCVPISNHLYFYWYRQILGQKVEFLVSFYNNEISEKSEIFDDQFSVERPDGSNFTLKIRSTKLEDSAMYFCASSDRRGVYGYTFGSGTRLTVV.

The V gene is TRBV11-2, the J gene TRBJ2-7; TRBD2 matches at 12 bases. This CDR3 has 15 residues. Unmatched junction bases numbered 2, after V lost 5 bases and J lost 0 bases. Germline loops: CDR1 SGHAT, CDR2 FQNNGV. The CDR3 coding sequence is TGTGCCAGCAGCCTGGGACTAGCGGGCTCCTACGAGCAGTACTTC. Amino acids: CASSLGLAGSYEQYF.

This clone is a singleton in its sample. Compared with germline, one end of the junction differs, possibly owing to a read error. The chain couples TRBV7-7 to TRBJ2-2, with a tentative D call TRBD1 (5 bases). This CDR3 has 15 amino acids. Germline V gives CDR1 SSHAT, CDR2 FNYEAQ (reference sequence). CDR3 loop: CASSFQGADTGELFF. CDR3 DNA sequence: TGTGCTAGCAGCTTCCAGGGCGCGGACACCGGGGAGCTGTTTTTT.

The rearrangement uses TRBV5-4 and TRBJ2-1; 10 bases are a match to TRBD2. Trimming at V came to 7 bases and at J to 7 bases, leaving 8 bases not matched to a gene. The CDR3 spans 14 residues. Germline V CDR1 and CDR2: SGHNT, YYREEE (reference sequence). The CDR3 sequence: CASAGLANQNEQFF. The CDR3 DNA reads as TGTGCCAGCGCGGGACTAGCGAACCAAAATGAGCAGTTCTTC.

The genes are TRBV7-2 and TRBJ2-1; 10 bases match TRBD2. Germline V gene sequence: CDR1 SGHTA, CDR2 FQGNSA. The CDR3 runs 16 residues. Trimming removed 2 bases from V and 7 bases from J; junction bases left unmatched: 8. The CDR3, as DNA: TGTGCCAGCAGCTTAATTCGGGCTAGCGGGAGAAATGAGCAGTTCTTC. Translated: CASSLIRASGRNEQFF.

In this sample, this clone turned up a few times. The chain combines TRBV3-1 (or the pseudogene TRBV3-2) with TRBJ2-3, with D possibly being TRBD2 (5 bases). Germline V gene lookup returns CDR1 LGHDT and CDR2 YNNKEL (reference sequence). V was trimmed by 4 bases and J by 6 bases, leaving 8 bases between them. CDR3 length equals 12 residues. In DNA, the CDR3 is TGTGCCAGCAGCCGCACGGGGGATACGCAGTATTTT. This gives the protein CASSRTGDTQYF.